The entry that follows covers one T cell receptor (beta chain) sequence. What this receptor recognizes is not known. No clone much larger than this one lies a single base away; base qualities are absent. This record comes from a study of shared clonotypes between healthy human individuals (dated by TCRdb to 2018 to 2020). Study-level background: The cohort included a few men and a couple of women between 18 and 49 years of age. Per donor, three plates each were used for CD4 naive and CD4 memory, two for CD8 naive, and one for CD8 memory. Blood TCR repertoires of a handful of healthy adults were deeply sequenced to estimate repertoire size and the extent of clonotype sharing between individuals. Different laboratories and diverse techniques were used to prepare libraries and sequence TCR repertoires, to increase sequencing depth and limit assay-specific biases. Between about 0.85 and 9.5 billion PBMCs per donor were obtained by leukapheresis. Paper-wide results and their limitations: Sampling was limited to blood, and TCR repertoires in tissue likely differ from TCR repertoires in blood. Incomplete sequencing was indicated by rarefaction of sorted-subset datasets, despite the large sequencing depth. Clonotypes shared by all four sorted-subset donors showed higher generation probabilities than non-shared clonotypes. Pairwise subsampling led to the expectation that sequencing depth would affect the degree of clonotype sharing among donors. The genetic and exposure-history diversity represented was limited by the small number of donors. Across a handful of donors, approximately 5% of naive CD4, more than 3% of naive CD8, about 2.3% of memory CD4, and about 0.44% of memory CD8 clonotypes were shared. Larger estimated clonotype richness was generally found for naive subsets than for memory subsets.

From the cysteine up to the phenylalanine, the CDR3 has a length of 15 residues. CDR3 DNA is the only sequence kept; it has 45 bases, read in frame from the first base. The V and J ends are trimmed by 1 base and 0 bases, leaving 9 bases between them. For CDR1 and CDR2, the germline V gene lists MGHDK and SYGVNS. Healthy HIV-negative adults with no recently reported acute infections or vaccinations were included as donors. Only Caucasian adults living in Nashville, Tennessee, USA were represented among the donors. CD8 memory samples were composed of magnetically selected CD45RO+ cells combined with CCR7-negative CD45RA+ effector memory (TemRA) cells. After blood collection by leukapheresis, PBMCs were isolated using Ficoll-Histopaque density gradient centrifugation and then cryopreserved in the vapor phase of liquid nitrogen. Purity and quantity of every magnetically sorted T cell population were checked by analytical flow cytometry. Each sorted fraction had its genomic DNA isolated and then quantified by UV absorbance on a Nanodrop 2000c.

Using the deep immunoSEQ assay, TCR CDR3 regions were amplified from genomic DNA by multiplex PCR. Genomic DNA extracted from each cell subset was distributed evenly over all wells of several immunoSEQ 96-well plates, and each plate served as one replicate. For sorted subsets, 200 to 250 ng of genomic DNA, equivalent to 25,000 to 35,000 T cell genomes, went into each replicate PCR. The purified libraries were quantified using a Qubit 3.0 fluorometer, sized with a Bioanalyzer 2100, and then quantified again using the KAPA Library Quantification kit. A separate single-read 150-cycle Illumina NextSeq 550 flow cell was used to sequence each immunoSEQ 96-well plate. On the authors' methods: Because the immunoSEQ output included only junctional sequences and no quality scores, the filtering could not be the same as the filtering used for full-length reads. Sequences were annotated with PyIR, a Python wrapper for IgBLAST v1.9, and V/J genes and CDR3 were assigned using IMGT germline references. Reads were filtered out if the reads had weak V/J assignments (E-value above 1e-6), no CDR3, stop codons, out-of-frame junctions, or ambiguous translated residues. A V3J clonotype was defined by an identical inferred V gene, J gene, and CDR3 amino acid sequence. Percentage overlap between repertoires was computed as shared unique clonotypes divided by the size of the smaller repertoire. Repertoire richness was assessed with RTK rarefaction, the Chao1 estimator, and Recon v2.1 estimates of unobserved clonotypes. Generation probabilities for all TCRbeta clonotypes obtained by the gDNA method from several donors were computed using OLGA. TCRdb's version of the immuneACCESS table is confined to in-frame rearrangements and falls short of the full clone set. An unresolved V gene accounts for under half of the shortfall where checked; the remainder is of unknown origin. The V and J calls and clone size are taken from that table; D and trimming were inferred from the DNA. Within this sample are about 110,000 clones, with over 65% of them counted one time only. The biggest ten clones account for about 25% of the sample.

The sequence is built from TRBV25-1 and TRBJ1-1, with no confidently assigned D gene. This sequence originates from a woman aged 25 to 39 in good health. Sequenced input: memory CD8+ T cells sorted from blood. The sample's cell subset or site label, in plain terms: CD45RO+ cells pooled with CCR7-negative TemRA cells. The nucleotide sequence reads as follows: TGTGCCAGCAGTGAATCGGCAGTTTTGAACACTGAAGCTTTCTTT. This is translated as CASSESAVLNTEAFF.